What follows are 17 T cell receptor beta chains derived from one specimen sequenced in a study of shared T cell receptors in the human thymus. TCRdb keeps only in-frame clones here, not all; method: immunoSEQ multiplex PCR. Of about 660,000 clones in the sample, around 87% were seen once. These sequences were also reported in another study, on human thymus T cells.

Material for sequencing was thymocytes. The source of these receptors is a boy under two years old with a congenital heart defect.

The chain uses TRBV7-9 and TRBJ2-7; TRBD2 aligns across 8 bases. With V trimmed by 5 bases and J by 2 bases, 2 bases remained unmatched. This CDR3 contains 13 residues. Looked up from germline, CDR1 is SEHNR and CDR2 is FQNEAQ (reference sequence). CDR3 sequence (DNA): TGTGCCAGCAGCAATAGCGGGACCTACGAGCAGTACTTC. Protein: CASSNSGTYEQYF.

For this clone: Other DNA sequences in this specimen translate into the identical CDR3. The V gene is TRBV14, the J gene TRBJ2-5; 7 nucleotides match TRBD2. The germline CDR1 and CDR2 sequences are SGHDN and FVKESK. This CDR3 has 14 residues. V trimming: 1 base; J trimming: 3 bases; junction bases outside the gene matches: 2. The CDR3 loop is CASSQVAGEETQYF. For the CDR3, the DNA is TGTGCCAGCAGCCAAGTGGCGGGAGAAGAGACCCAGTACTTC.

The chain recombines TRBV10-1 with TRBJ2-7; D may be TRBD1 (6 bases). The CDR3 runs 16 residues. The germline V gene has CDR1 WNHNN and CDR2 SYGVQD (reference sequence). Trimming stripped 0 bases from V and 2 bases from J, with 14 bases between. CDR3 in DNA: TGCGCCAGCAGTGAGTCAGCACAGGGCCTAACCTACGAGCAGTACTTC. Its protein is CASSESAQGLTYEQYF.

This clone was detected once. The chain recombines TRBV11-3 with TRBJ2-7; 12 bases fit TRBD2. This CDR3 is built from 15 residues. J gave up 7 bases and V 5 bases, and 9 bases lay outside the gene matches. From germline, CDR1 is SGHNT and CDR2 YENEEA. The DNA of the CDR3 is TGTGCCAGCAGCCCCCGACTAGCGGGAGTTGGGGAGCAGTACTTC. Amino acids: CASSPRLAGVGEQYF.

The chain is built from TRBV7-6 and TRBJ2-7; TRBD2 might be the D (5 bases). Trimming took 2 bases from V and 4 from J, leaving 9 bases between them. The CDR3 is 13 residues long. Germline V gene sequence: CDR1 SGHVS, CDR2 FNYEAQ. The CDR3: CASSLTDLYEQYF. The CDR3 bases are TGTGCCAGCAGCTTAACGGACTTGTACGAGCAGTACTTC.

This clone was seen only once. The chain couples TRBV6-5 to TRBJ1-2; D is uncertain. Germline lookup yields CDR1 MNHEY and CDR2 SVGAGI. Deletions cut 7 bases from V and 4 bases from J, with 16 bases between. CDR3 size: 14 residues. Here the CDR3 reads CASTWSRVSYGYTF. CDR3 nucleotides: TGTGCCAGCACCTGGTCGCGGGTCTCCTATGGCTACACCTTC.

This chain connects TRBV7-2 to TRBJ1-1, with a tentative D call TRBD1 (5 bases). Trimming pared 5 bases from V and 4 bases from J, leaving 11 bases between. Germline loops: CDR1 SGHTA, CDR2 FQGNSA. This CDR3 is 13 amino acids long. The CDR3 DNA follows: TGTGCCAGCAGCCCCAGGGTAGGCACTGAAGCTTTCTTT. This gives the protein CASSPRVGTEAFF.

The V and J genes are TRBV10-1 and TRBJ2-5, with TRBD2 matching 16 bases. After removal of 5 bases from V and 0 bases from J, the junction contained 9 bases not matched to a gene. This CDR3 contains 19 residues. In germline, CDR1 is WNHNN, CDR2 SYGVQD (reference sequence). CDR3 region: CASSPGLAGGPHHQETQYF. The CDR3, as DNA: TGCGCCAGCAGTCCGGGACTAGCGGGAGGGCCACATCACCAAGAGACCCAGTACTTC.

This rearrangement joins TRBV5-6 to TRBJ2-3, with a tentative D call TRBD1 (5 bases). From germline, CDR1 is SGHDT and CDR2 YYEEEE. This CDR3 comprises 15 residues. Trimming stripped 2 bases from V and 0 bases from J, with 10 bases between. The CDR3 loop is CASSFWAGSTDTQYF. CDR3 nucleotide sequence: TGTGCCAGCAGCTTCTGGGCAGGGAGCACAGATACGCAGTATTTT.

This chain uses TRBV5-1 with TRBJ2-7, with 7 bases identical to TRBD2. The V gene's germline CDR1 is SGHRS and CDR2 YFSETQ. V gave up 0 bases and J gave up 1 base; unmatched junction bases: 7. This CDR3 spans 16 amino acids. CDR3 nucleotides: TGCGCCAGCAGCTTGGCCGTGGCTAGCGGATCCTACGAGCAGTACTTC. Its translation: CASSLAVASGSYEQYF.

The rearrangement uses TRBV6-1 and TRBJ2-2; D unresolved. This CDR3 has 19 amino acids. Germline V gene data show CDR1 as MNHNS and CDR2 as SASEGT. V was pared by 0 bases and J by 2 bases, with 19 bases between. The CDR3 nucleotides read TGTGCCAGCAGTGAAGCTAGGAGCGACCGAAGCAAAAACACCGGGGAGCTGTTTTTT. Its translation is CASSEARSDRSKNTGELFF.

The J gene is TRBJ2-2, the V gene TRBV30; weak D call: TRBD1 (5 bases). CDR3 size: 14 residues. The V gene lost 1 base and the J gene lost 4 bases, with 10 bases spanning the gap. Germline CDR1 reads GTSNPN; CDR2 reads SVGIG (reference sequence). CDR3 sequence: CAWSGKQATGELFF. CDR3 nucleotide sequence: TGTGCCTGGAGTGGCAAACAGGCCACCGGGGAGCTGTTTTTT.

This chain uses TRBV6-5 with TRBJ2-3; TRBD1 matches at 8 bases. V lost 5 bases, J lost 4 bases, and 8 bases stayed unmatched. CDR1 and CDR2 from the germline V gene are MNHEY and SVGAGI. The CDR3 is 15 residues long. DNA of the CDR3: TGTGCCAGCAGTCCCTCGGACAGGGAACCAGATACGCAGTATTTT. Translated, it gives CASSPSDREPDTQYF.

V and J are TRBV6-5 and TRBJ2-1; TRBD2 matches 10 bases. Losses at the gene ends were 2 bases for V and 6 bases for J; bases not matched to a gene: 4. Germline-derived CDR1 and CDR2 are MNHEY and SVGAGI. This CDR3 is 15 amino acids long. CDR3 in amino acids: CASSYELAGTNEQFF. The CDR3 DNA sequence: TGTGCCAGCAGTTACGAACTAGCGGGAACCAATGAGCAGTTCTTC.

J is TRBJ2-5 and V is TRBV4-3, with D possibly matching TRBD2 (5 bases). Matching the DNA end better, TRBJ2-7 makes the J call doubtful. This CDR3 has 17 residues. CDR1 and CDR2 (germline): LGHNA, YSLEER. The CDR3 region is CASSQDRGTDSGYEQYF. DNA of the CDR3: TGCGCCAGCAGCCAAGATAGAGGAACGGACTCGGGCTACGAGCAGTACTTC.

This rearrangement joins TRBV4-2 to TRBJ2-3, with D tentatively TRBD2 (6 bases). CDR3 length: 19 amino acids. Deletions cut 3 bases from V and 0 bases from J, with 22 bases between. Germline CDR1 is LGHNA and CDR2 is YNFKEQ. CDR3 in amino acids: CASSQVGHSGRTSTDTQYF. DNA of the CDR3: TGTGCCAGCAGCCAGGTCGGACACTCCGGGAGAACTAGCACAGATACGCAGTATTTT.

The sample holds a few counts of this clone. This chain joins TRBV5-6 and TRBJ2-1; 11 bases align to TRBD2. CDR3 length: 18 amino acids. Germline loops: CDR1 SGHDT, CDR2 YYEEEE. V trimming: 4 bases; J trimming: 6 bases; junction bases outside the gene matches: 15. CDR3 region: CASSVIRDRTSGCNEQFF. DNA of the CDR3: TGTGCCAGCAGCGTGATTCGGGACCGGACTAGCGGGTGCAATGAGCAGTTCTTC.